These T cell receptor beta chains were read from a single sample in a study of identifying expanded T cells in peripheral blood. Clones were sequenced by immunoSEQ multiplex PCR, and TCRdb holds only the in-frame ones, with some missing. Among about 110,000 clones listed, around 89% were seen once. The source material was blood. Receptor source: a person between 18 and 75 years old in good health. The CDR3 runs from the conserved cysteine through the conserved F or W.

j_call v_call cdr3_aa
TRBJ2-7 TRBV7-9 CASSPTPYEQYF
TRBJ2-7 TRBV10-1 CASSDASSEQYF
TRBJ2-3 TRBV11-3 CASSLTGDTQYF
TRBJ2-1 TRBV6-1 CASIEGSSRYNEQFF
TRBJ1-1 TRBV18 CASSRGRDTEAFF
TRBJ2-6 TRBV28 CASVFAGSSGANVLTF
TRBJ1-2 TRBV6-1 CASSEGQGGSYGYTF
TRBJ1-4 TRBV28 CASSASGLNEKLFF
TRBJ2-5 TRBV6-1 CASSEGGEETQYF
TRBJ1-1 TRBV28 CASSITGTRIEAFF
TRBJ2-7 TRBV29-1 CSVESGQGAEQYF
TRBJ1-5 TRBV7-9 CASSIYRGLDQPQHF
TRBJ2-7 TRBV10-1 CASPLCLLSSYEQYF
TRBJ2-3 TRBV29-1 CSVEPDPTDTQYF
TRBJ2-3 TRBV19 CASSSRTGADTQYF